This passage covers 25 T cell receptor beta chains from one sample sequenced in a study of vaccination effects on CD4 cells after COVID-19. The protocol was immunoSEQ multiplex PCR, while the TCRdb copy is restricted to in-frame clones and leaves out a portion. The data show tens of thousands of clones, over 65% seen once. At the end of over 8 days of culture, CD4+ T cells were isolated. Antigen specificity for these receptors is unknown. The sample in question was CD4+ T cells from PBMCs cultured without peptide, obtained before COVID-19 vaccination. These TCRs come from a human donor who received a COVID-19 vaccine.

This clone was counted between two and nine times. The chain combines TRBV5-6 with TRBJ2-7; possibly TRBD1 for D (6 bases). Trimming shortened V by 5 bases and J by 2 bases, and 14 bases separated the two germline ends. This CDR3 spans 14 amino acids. CDR1 and CDR2 (germline): SGHDT, YYEEEE. The CDR3 nucleotides read TGTGCCAGCAGTCCCGGGACAACGACCTACGAGCAGTACTTC. This gives the protein CASSPGTTTYEQYF.

This chain connects TRBV5-6 to TRBJ1-1, with TRBD1 as a possible D gene (6 bases). The germline CDR1 and CDR2 sequences are SGHDT and YYEEEE. This CDR3 region has 15 residues. V lost 0 bases and J lost 0, with 9 bases in between. The CDR3 region is CASSLVTGLNTEAFF. Written as DNA, the CDR3 is TGTGCCAGCAGCTTGGTTACAGGGTTGAACACTGAAGCTTTCTTT.

In this sample, this clone turned up once. The chain is built from TRBV7-8 and TRBJ1-3; possibly TRBD1 for D (5 bases). CDR1 is SGHVS, CDR2 FQNEAQ, per germline. Trimming cost V 0 bases and J 0 bases, with 18 bases left between them. The CDR3 is made up of 19 amino acids. DNA of the CDR3: TGTGCCAGCAGCTTAGCCGCGGCAGGGTGGGCCTTCTCTGGAAACACCATATATTTT. Protein product: CASSLAAAGWAFSGNTIYF. Together with reference TRBV7-8 and TRBJ1-3, the CDR3 gives the full variable domain: GAGVSQSPRYKVAKRGQDVALRCDPISGHVSLFWYQQALGQGPEFLTYFQNEAQLDKSGLPSDRFFAERPEGSVSTLKIQRTQQEDSAVYLCASSLAAAGWAFSGNTIYFGEGSWLTVV.

This sequence joins TRBV11-2 and TRBJ2-7, with TRBD2 as a possible D gene (5 bases). The CDR3 totals 15 residues. Germline CDR1 SGHAT, CDR2 FQNNGV. Trimming removed 1 base at V and 4 bases at J, with 14 bases between. The CDR3 bases are TGTGCCAGCAGCTTAGTAGGCAGGAGGAAATACGAGCAGTACTTC. Encoded protein: CASSLVGRRKYEQYF.

This chain uses TRBV28 with TRBJ1-2; D gene uncertain. In germline, CDR1 is MDHEN, CDR2 SYDVKM. The length of the CDR3 is 12 residues. Between the trimmed V and J ends, which lost 2 bases and 4 bases, there was a span of 5 bases. CDR3 sequence: CASSLGVYGYTF. The CDR3 DNA is TGTGCCAGCAGTTTAGGGGTCTATGGCTACACCTTC.

V is TRBV19 and J is TRBJ1-5, with D uncertain. V was pared by 8 bases and J by 0 bases, with 14 bases between. Per germline, CDR1 LNHDA and CDR2 SQIVND (reference sequence). The CDR3 totals 15 residues. The CDR3 DNA follows: TGTGCCAGTTTAGTGTCGGGATATAGCAATCAGCCCCAGCATTTT. Residues: CASLVSGYSNQPQHF.

J is TRBJ2-1 and V is TRBV3-1 (or the pseudogene TRBV3-2); 8 nucleotides line up with TRBD2. CDR1 and CDR2 (germline): LGHDT, YNNKEL (reference sequence). V was pared by 1 base and J by 3 bases, with 11 bases of the junction left unmatched. The CDR3 length is 18 residues. The CDR3 sequence is CASSQGWGAGAIYNEQFF. Here the CDR3 DNA reads TGTGCCAGCAGCCAAGGATGGGGAGCGGGGGCCATCTACAATGAGCAGTTCTTC.

The rearrangement uses TRBV11-2 and TRBJ1-1, with TRBD1 matching 8 bases. Trimming took 3 bases from V and 0 from J; bases not matched to a gene: 3. This CDR3 has 15 amino acids. Per the germline V gene, CDR1 is SGHAT and CDR2 is FQNNGV. In nucleotides, the CDR3 is TGTGCCAGCAGCTTGGCAGGGGGCATGAACACTGAAGCTTTCTTT. Amino acid sequence: CASSLAGGMNTEAFF.

The chain employs TRBV2 and TRBJ1-5; the D is unclear. The CDR3 covers 15 residues. V lost 4 bases to trimming and J lost 0 bases, with 10 bases between them. Germline CDR1 SNHLY, CDR2 FYNNEI. The CDR3 reads CASSVRQNSNQPQHF. The CDR3 coding sequence is TGTGCCAGCAGTGTTCGGCAGAATAGCAATCAGCCCCAGCATTTT.

The chain links TRBV5-1 to TRBJ2-7, with 9 nucleotides matching TRBD2. Germline trimming cut 0 bases from V and 3 bases from J; bases unmatched to any gene: 7. Per germline, CDR1 SGHRS and CDR2 YFSETQ. CDR3 length: 16 amino acids. For the CDR3, the DNA is TGCGCCAGCAGCTTGGCATCGGCGGGAGGGGACTACGAGCAGTACTTC. Amino acid sequence: CASSLASAGGDYEQYF.

The table lists this clone with a few counts. The chain links TRBV7-9 to TRBJ2-6, with 8 bases aligning to TRBD1. The CDR3 is made up of 19 amino acids. V lost 2 bases to trimming and J lost 3 bases; unmatched junction nucleotides: 12. The germline V gene encodes CDR1 SEHNR and CDR2 FQNEAQ (reference sequence). This chain's CDR3 is CASSLWSWQGASGANVLTF. CDR3 nucleotides: TGTGCCAGCAGCTTATGGTCGTGGCAGGGGGCTAGTGGGGCCAACGTCCTGACTTTC.

This clone occurred a few times. The rearrangement uses TRBV5-4 and TRBJ1-1; 10 nucleotides agree with TRBD1. CDR3 length: 13 amino acids. CDR1 and CDR2 from the germline V gene are SGHNT and YYREEE (reference sequence). V was pared by 4 bases and J by 4 bases, with 1 base of the junction left unmatched. CDR3 DNA: TGTGCCAGCAGCCGGACAGGGGGCACTGAAGCTTTCTTT. This sequence encodes CASSRTGGTEAFF.

The rearrangement uses TRBV28 and TRBJ1-2; possible D gene TRBD1, 6 bases. The CDR3 extends over 13 amino acids. CDR1 MDHEN and CDR2 SYDVKM come from the germline V gene. Trimming left V 10 bases short and J 11 bases short, with 23 bases between. CDR3 in DNA: TGTGCCATCCCGGACAGCGAACGATCCGCTTACACCTTC. It is translated as CAIPDSERSAYTF.

This clone has a handful of counts. The chain recombines TRBV20-1 with TRBJ1-2, with 8 positions matching TRBD1. Germline lookup yields CDR1 DFQATT and CDR2 SNEGSKA (reference sequence). This CDR3 contains 9 residues. For the CDR3, the DNA is TGCAGCCCGGACAGGGACTACACCTTC. It encodes CSPDRDYTF.

The CDR3 bases are TGTGCCAGTAGTATAAAGACGAACACTGAAGCTTTCTTT. It is translated as CASSIKTNTEAFF. The V call is TRBV19, the J call TRBJ1-1; D unclear. Trimming shortened V by 2 bases and J by 1 base, and 5 bases separated the two germline ends. The CDR3 runs to 13 residues. CDR1 and CDR2 from the germline V gene are LNHDA and SQIVND (reference sequence).

V usage is TRBV7-3 and J usage is TRBJ1-1, with D uncertain. Germline V CDR1 and CDR2: SGHTA, FQGTGA. This CDR3 has 13 amino acids. The V end lost 5 bases, the J end lost 8 bases, and 15 bases lay between the germline ends. The CDR3 protein is CASSRNRGDEAFF. The CDR3 DNA reads TGTGCCAGCAGCCGAAACCGGGGAGACGAAGCTTTCTTT.

The chain recombines TRBV5-5 with TRBJ1-5, with a tentative D call TRBD1 (5 bases). Germline V gene sequence: CDR1 SGHKS, CDR2 YYEKEE (reference sequence). The ends were cut back, 2 bases at V and 2 bases at J, with 8 bases in the middle. The CDR3 contains 14 residues. The CDR3 is CASSFGTGNQPQHF. CDR3 sequence (DNA): TGTGCCAGCAGCTTTGGGACGGGCAATCAGCCCCAGCATTTT.

The chain is built from TRBV5-4 and TRBJ2-1; 11 bases align to TRBD2. V was pared by 0 bases and J by 4 bases, with 3 bases of the junction left unmatched. The germline V gene has CDR1 SGHNT and CDR2 YYREEE (reference sequence). This CDR3 contains 16 residues. CDR3 residues: CASSLASGRWYNEQFF. DNA of the CDR3: TGTGCCAGCAGCTTGGCTAGCGGGAGGTGGTACAATGAGCAGTTCTTC.

By share, this clone ranks as medium-sized. CDR3 protein: CASSFDSTEAFF. CDR3 sequence (DNA): TGTGCCAGCAGCTTTGACAGCACTGAAGCTTTCTTT. The chain joins TRBV5-4 to TRBJ1-1; tentative D call: TRBD1 (5 bases). Deletions cut 2 bases from V and 4 bases from J, with 6 bases between. This CDR3 spans 12 amino acids. In germline, CDR1 is SGHNT, CDR2 YYREEE (reference sequence).

This clone was seen more than once but under ten times. The genes are TRBV5-1 and TRBJ2-2; possibly TRBD2 for D (5 bases). This CDR3 spans 14 amino acids. The V end was cut by 5 bases, the J end by 5 bases, with 13 bases between. Germline assignment: CDR1 SGHRS and CDR2 YFSETQ. CDR3 region: CASRGSSQTGELFF. As DNA, the CDR3 is TGCGCCAGCAGGGGGAGCTCACAAACCGGGGAGCTGTTTTTT.

The gene calls are TRBV4-1 and TRBJ2-7; 7 bases agree with TRBD2. CDR1 and CDR2 (germline): MGHRA, YSYEKL. Losses at the gene ends were 0 bases for V and 0 bases for J; bases not matched to a gene: 5. CDR3 length: 16 amino acids. The CDR3 DNA sequence: TGCGCCAGCAGCCAAGAGGGGGGGAGGAGCTCCTACGAGCAGTACTTC. This gives the protein CASSQEGGRSSYEQYF.

The rearrangement uses TRBV25-1 and TRBJ1-2, with 8 positions matching TRBD1. This CDR3 region has 16 residues. Germline-derived CDR1 and CDR2 are MGHDK and SYGVNS. Trimming at V came to 4 bases and at J to 2 bases, leaving 9 bases not matched to a gene. CDR3 residues: CASSAWTGRTNYGYTF. CDR3 bases: TGTGCCAGCAGTGCGTGGACAGGGAGGACGAACTATGGCTACACCTTC.

The chain employs TRBV5-4 and TRBJ2-5, with TRBD2 identical over 12 bases. The CDR3 loop spans 15 amino acids. Germline trimming cut 0 bases from V and 5 bases from J; bases unmatched to any gene: 2. Germline CDR1 SGHNT, CDR2 YYREEE (reference sequence). The CDR3 spells CASSLAGLAGETQYF. CDR3 bases: TGTGCCAGCAGCTTGGCCGGACTAGCGGGGGAGACCCAGTACTTC.

This clone was counted only a few times. V and J are TRBV12-5 and TRBJ2-7; D not certain. V was clipped by 4 bases and J by 7 bases, with 8 bases between them. CDR3 size: 11 residues. Germline V lookup: CDR1 LGHNT, CDR2 FRNRAP. This CDR3 is CASGSSWEQYF. The CDR3 DNA is TGTGCTAGTGGTTCCTCTTGGGAGCAGTACTTC.

This clone occurred a few times. This chain links TRBV30 with TRBJ1-5, with D unclear. The germline gives CDR1 GTSNPN, CDR2 SVGIG (reference sequence). CDR3 length equals 13 residues. V shed 7 bases and J shed 0 bases, with 10 bases lying between them. The CDR3 nucleotides read TGTGCCTATGAGGCGGATAGCAATCAGCCCCAGCATTTT. It is translated as CAYEADSNQPQHF.